The following is a T cell receptor beta chain sequence with its context. The CDR3 contains 17 residues. From germline, CDR1 is SGHDN and CDR2 FVKESK. V was clipped by 0 bases and J by 1 base; unmatched bases: 6. This record comes from a study of T cell changes during pregnancy in multiple sclerosis. TCRdb's copy holds only in-frame clones and misses some; the assay was immunoSEQ multiplex PCR. The table records 50,000 or so clones, roughly 91% of them present only once. The TCR sequence derives from a female donor with multiple sclerosis, enrolled in a pregnancy study. Material: CD4+ T cells from peripheral blood mononuclear cells, obtained in the second trimester of pregnancy. The chain uses TRBV14 and TRBJ2-3; 8 bases align to TRBD2. Here the CDR3 reads CASSQDRSGGGTDTQYF. Here the CDR3 DNA reads TGTGCCAGCAGCCAAGATCGGAGCGGGGGAGGCACAGATACGCAGTATTTT.